This T cell receptor (beta chain) was recovered during a study of memory CD4+ T cells and cytomegalovirus serostatus. Findings of the study overall: The CMV-associated TCR signature appears largely within the CD4+ memory repertoire.

The sort gate was single viable CD3+CD4+CD8-CD45RO+ cells for memory CD4+ T cells. Serostatus was set by detecting CMV pp150, pp28, p38, p52 IgG. Some clones are missing from TCRdb's copy, which holds only in-frame ones; the method was immunoSEQ multiplex PCR. The table has about 58,000 clones, roughly 84% seen once. Worth noting for this clone: Its antigen is unknown.

V lost 4 bases to trimming and J lost 5 bases, with 10 bases between them. The CDR3 spans 13 residues. Germline CDR1 reads SGHRS; CDR2 reads YFSETQ. This TCR was sampled from an adult in good health and CMV-seronegative. Some clones in this sample may be carry-over from other donors' samples. The sequenced sample was memory CD4+ T cells from blood. This sequence joins TRBV5-1 and TRBJ2-4; no firm D call. CDR3 loop: CASSPLTENIQYF. The CDR3 coding sequence is TGCGCCAGCAGCCCACTAACTGAAAACATTCAGTACTTC.